The 24 T cell receptor beta chains below all came from one sample that was sequenced in a study of T-cell reconstitution after alpha-beta-depleted transplantation in children. Unique molecular identifiers were incorporated into the prepared TCRbeta library. MiXCR was run by TCRdb on the PCR reads, yielding one entry per CDR3 protein. The data hold about 170,000 distinct CDR3 sequences, with 11% observed a single time. The sequences come from PBMCs, collected before TCRalphabeta/CD19-depleted stem cell transplant. Source of these receptors: a boy aged 2 to 9 with acute myeloid leukemia, due to receive a stem cell transplant.

This clonotype was observed many times. The chain's CDR3 is CASSLGLAGQETQYF. The CDR3 coding sequence is TGTGCCAGCAGCTTGGGACTAGCGGGCCAAGAGACCCAGTACTTC. The V call is TRBV5-4, the J call TRBJ2-5; 10 nucleotides match TRBD2. Trimming took 0 bases from V and 1 from J; bases not matched to a gene: 0. The CDR3 loop spans 15 amino acids. Germline CDR1 and CDR2: SGHNT and YYREEE (reference sequence).

This clonotype was counted at least ten times. The CDR3 sequence: CASSRGRRGNEKLFF. In nucleotides, the CDR3 is TGTGCCAGCAGCCGAGGGCGGAGGGGAAATGAAAAACTGTTTTTT. The rearrangement links TRBV5-6 to TRBJ1-4, with D maybe TRBD1 (5 bases). Germline V gives CDR1 SGHDT, CDR2 YYEEEE. The CDR3 has 15 amino acids. Trimming removed 4 bases at V and 5 bases at J, with 15 bases between.

This clonotype occurred many times. The V call is TRBV12-3 or TRBV12-4, the J call TRBJ1-1; D remains unclear. The V end was cut by 6 bases, the J end by 5 bases, with 10 bases between. CDR3 length: 12 amino acids. The CDR3: CASSPDVTEAFF. CDR3 DNA: TGTGCCAGCAGCCCGGACGTTACTGAAGCTTTCTTT.

This clonotype was picked up many times. The chain employs TRBV5-1 and TRBJ2-1; no clear D. The V gene lost 1 base and the J gene lost 4 bases, with 9 bases spanning the gap. CDR1 is SGHRS and CDR2 is YFSETQ in the germline V gene. The CDR3 totals 14 residues. The CDR3 DNA is TGCGCCAGCAGCTTGTTACAGAATTACAATGAGCAGTTCTTC. Residues: CASSLLQNYNEQFF.

As for this clonotype: A much larger clone differs by one base, so this may be a read error. This sequence joins TRBV14 and TRBJ1-1, with 8 bases fitting TRBD1. The CDR3 covers 15 residues. Germline values: CDR1 SGHDN, CDR2 FVKESK. The CDR3 sequence is CANSRWTGSITEAFF. In DNA form, the CDR3 reads TGTGCCAACAGCAGATGGACAGGGAGTATTACTGAAGCTTTCTTT.

This clonotype was seen at least ten times. This chain uses TRBV7-2 with TRBJ2-3, with D maybe TRBD1 (5 bases). The length of the CDR3 is 16 residues. Trimming removed 6 bases at V and 8 bases at J, with 24 bases between. Per germline, CDR1 SGHTA and CDR2 FQGNSA. CDR3 loop: CASSPAQGIVGTTQYF. In DNA, the CDR3 is TGTGCCAGCAGTCCGGCGCAGGGTATAGTCGGAACTACGCAGTATTTT.

Ten or more counts support this clonotype. This chain joins TRBV7-9 and TRBJ2-7; 7 bases map to TRBD2. The CDR3 is made up of 15 amino acids. Trimming at V came to 4 bases and at J to 4 bases, leaving 10 bases not matched to a gene. Germline V CDR1 and CDR2: SEHNR, FQNEAQ (reference sequence). The DNA for the CDR3 is TGTGCCAGCAGCTCGGTCGCGGGGGAACTGTACGAGCAGTACTTC. This codes for CASSSVAGELYEQYF.

This clonotype was detected many times. This chain uses TRBV18 with TRBJ1-1, with D possibly being TRBD1 (6 bases). Between the trimmed V and J ends, which lost 1 base and 1 base, there was a span of 10 bases. The length of the CDR3 is 15 residues. Germline V gene lookup returns CDR1 KGHSH and CDR2 LQKENI. CDR3 in amino acids: CASSPREGENTEAFF. The CDR3 DNA is TGTGCCAGCTCACCACGAGAGGGGGAGAACACTGAAGCTTTCTTT.

Note on this clonotype: A read error may produce the germline difference seen at one junction end. The chain is built from TRBV20-1 and TRBJ2-2, with 11 nucleotides matching TRBD2. This CDR3 comprises 17 residues. The germline gives CDR1 DFQATT, CDR2 SNEGSKA (reference sequence). Here the CDR3 DNA reads TGCTGTGCAGGCATAAACCTAGCGGGAGGTGGCACCGGGGAGCTGTTTTTT. Translation: CCAGINLAGGGTGELFF.

In its sample, this clonotype was seen many times. The V gene is TRBV7-9, the J gene TRBJ2-1, with 9 bases fitting TRBD2. J lost 3 bases, V lost 5 bases, and 5 bases had no gene match. The length of the CDR3 is 15 residues. Germline CDR1 and CDR2: SEHNR and FQNEAQ (reference sequence). The CDR3: CASSAIAGVYNEQFF. DNA for the CDR3: TGTGCCAGCAGCGCCATAGCGGGAGTCTACAATGAGCAGTTCTTC. Filled out from reference TRBV7-9 and TRBJ2-1, the complete variable domain reads DTGVSQNPRHKITKRGQNVTFRCDPISEHNRLYWYRQTLGQGPEFLTYFQNEAQLEKSRLLSDRFSAERPKGSFSTLEIQRTEQGDSAMYLCASSAIAGVYNEQFFGPGTRLTVL.

This clonotype has a count of ten or more. The chain is built from TRBV20-1 and TRBJ2-7; no firm D call. Per the germline V gene, CDR1 is DFQATT and CDR2 is SNEGSKA (reference sequence). This CDR3 contains 12 residues. V was cut by 3 bases and J by 2 bases, with 8 bases left in between. The CDR3 sequence: CSARTWPYEQYV. The DNA of the CDR3 is TGCAGTGCTAGGACCTGGCCCTACGAGCAGTACGTC.

At least ten counts were recorded for this clonotype. This chain joins TRBV5-1 and TRBJ2-1, with TRBD2 matching over 7 bases. The CDR3 loop spans 19 amino acids. CDR1 is SGHRS and CDR2 is YFSETQ in the germline V gene. V trimming: 5 bases; J trimming: 2 bases; junction bases outside the gene matches: 19. CDR3 coding DNA: TGCGCCAGCAGAGGCTTGTCGAGGGAGGGCCAGGAGACCTACAATGAGCAGTTCTTC. It translates to CASRGLSREGQETYNEQFF.

Comment on this clonotype: This could be a read error, since a much larger clone is one nucleotide away. The chain couples TRBV18 to TRBJ1-4; a possible D gene is TRBD1 (5 bases). V was cut by 4 bases and J by 7 bases, with 22 bases left in between. The CDR3 is made up of 17 amino acids. Germline V gives CDR1 KGHSH, CDR2 LQKENI. The CDR3 reads CASSLSCGTDGGEKLFF. Here the CDR3 DNA reads TGTGCCAGCTCACTAAGTTGCGGGACCGATGGAGGTGAAAAACTGTTTTTT.

This clonotype was found many times. The genes are TRBV12-3 or TRBV12-4 and TRBJ1-2; TRBD1 might be the D (6 bases). V was clipped by 6 bases and J by 4 bases, with 9 bases between them. The CDR3 sequence is 12 residues long. CDR3 in DNA: TGTGCCAGCAGAACAGGGCCCTATGGCTACACCTTC. Its translation is CASRTGPYGYTF.

The sample holds many counts of this clonotype. The rearrangement uses TRBV12-3 or TRBV12-4 and TRBJ1-1; D gene ambiguous. The CDR3 has 13 residues. Trimming stripped 4 bases from V and 1 base from J, with 7 bases between. As DNA, the CDR3 is TGTGCCAGCAGTTCGAACTGGAACACTGAAGCTTTCTTT. Translating it yields CASSSNWNTEAFF.

Points on this clonotype: A much larger clone differs from this one at a single base, so this may be a read error. J is TRBJ2-3 and V is TRBV12-3 or TRBV12-4, with TRBD2 as a possible D gene (5 bases). This CDR3 has 17 residues. The CDR3 region is CASSSNRLSDSTDTLYF. CDR3 DNA: TGTGCCAGCAGTTCCAACAGACTATCCGATAGCACAGATACGCTGTATTTT.

In this sample, this clonotype turned up once. J is TRBJ2-1 and V is TRBV6-1; TRBD2 matches at 11 bases. J gave up 6 bases and V 7 bases, and 8 bases lay outside the gene matches. This CDR3 is built from 15 residues. The germline V gene has CDR1 MNHNS and CDR2 SASEGT. CDR3: CASTLAGGPGNEQFF. The CDR3 bases are TGTGCCAGCACCTTAGCGGGAGGGCCGGGCAATGAGCAGTTCTTC.

The sample holds many counts of this clonotype. CDR3 sequence reads: CASNPVLGTQYF. Here the CDR3 DNA reads TGTGCCAGCAACCCGGTTTTGGGGACCCAGTACTTC. This chain connects TRBV7-2 to TRBJ2-5; D ambiguous. The ends were cut back, 7 bases at V and 7 bases at J, with 13 bases in the middle. The CDR3 runs to 12 residues. Germline CDR1 SGHTA, CDR2 FQGNSA.

This clonotype came up many times. The V and J genes are TRBV24-1 and TRBJ2-3; TRBD2 aligns across 8 bases. This CDR3 is built from 18 residues. Per the germline V gene, CDR1 is KGHDR and CDR2 is SFDVKD. V dropped 3 bases and J dropped 3; count of bases not matched to a gene: 13. The CDR3 reads CATSDGRRGGLTTDTQYF. For the CDR3, the DNA is TGTGCCACCAGTGATGGAAGGCGCGGGGGGTTGACGACAGATACGCAGTATTTT.

This clonotype was observed at least ten times. The rearrangement uses TRBV12-3 or TRBV12-4 and TRBJ2-1; a possible D gene is TRBD2 (5 bases). The CDR3 is made up of 16 amino acids. V lost 7 bases and J lost 0, with 16 bases in between. This chain's CDR3 is CASTSGSIASYNEQFF. CDR3 coding DNA: TGTGCCAGCACTTCTGGGAGTATCGCCTCCTACAATGAGCAGTTCTTC.

Many counts were recorded for this clonotype. The CDR3 sequence is CATSRDTRGRVQPQHF. In nucleotides, the CDR3 is TGTGCCACCAGCAGAGATACCAGGGGAAGGGTTCAGCCCCAGCATTTT. The rearrangement joins TRBV15 to TRBJ1-5; tentative D call: TRBD1 (6 bases). CDR3 size: 16 residues. V was cut by 0 bases and J by 6 bases, with 15 bases left in between. The germline gives CDR1 LNHNV, CDR2 YYDKDF (reference sequence).

The rearrangement uses TRBV18 and TRBJ2-3; a weak D match, TRBD1 (5 bases). The end of the DNA fits TRBJ1-5 better, so the J call may be wrong. This CDR3 is built from 14 residues. Germline CDR1 reads KGHSH; CDR2 reads LQKENI. The DNA of the CDR3 is TGTGCCAGCTCACCATATAGGGGAACCGATACGCAGCATTTT. Translating gives CASSPYRGTDTQHF.

This clonotype was seen ten or more times. The chain employs TRBV10-3 and TRBJ2-1; 10 nucleotides line up with TRBD1. The CDR3 is 13 amino acids. J lost 9 bases, V lost 6 bases, and 5 bases had no gene match. Germline V gene lookup returns CDR1 ENHRY and CDR2 SYGVKD. CDR3 loop: CAIRRGQGGEQFF. DNA for the CDR3: TGTGCCATCAGGCGCGGACAGGGGGGTGAGCAGTTCTTC.

There are many counts of this clonotype. The chain links TRBV20-1 to TRBJ1-5; TRBD1 might be the D (6 bases). Per the germline V gene, CDR1 is DFQATT and CDR2 is SNEGSKA (reference sequence). The CDR3 has 12 residues. V was shortened by 8 bases and J by 1 base, with 9 bases between the two germline ends. The CDR3 DNA reads as TGCAGTTCCGGGGGCAGCAATCAGCCCCAGCATTTT. Protein product: CSSGGSNQPQHF.